The source of this T cell receptor (beta chain) is a study of blood T cell repertoires in COVID-19. Study-level information: PBMCs, B-cell-depleted T cells, or T cells provided the cDNA or gDNA that made up the material.

In terms of age and location, participants ranged from roughly 18 to 90 years and lived in under 30 US areas. Participants' own reports of clinical history determined their cohort assignment. In the source study's methods: Nucleated cell counts were estimated from reference gene primer amplification. Produced via immunoSEQ multiplex PCR; TCRdb's table is partial and in-frame only. That table is the source of V, J and clone size, and D and trimming were worked out from the DNA. This sample yields roughly 360,000 clones, of which roughly 90% are seen a single time; roughly 0.97% belongs to the top ten. Unmatched junction bases numbered 6, after V lost 7 bases and J lost 2 bases. The CDR3 runs to 14 residues. Germline CDR1 is SGHRS and CDR2 is YFSETQ.

The chain recombines TRBV5-1 with TRBJ2-7; 10 bases agree with TRBD2. The origin of this receptor is a woman aged 25 to 39 with acute COVID-19. Sequenced sample: PBMCs or T cells enriched from blood (not recorded which). The CDR3 region has the DNA TGCGCCAGCGGAATAGCGGGGGGTACCTACGAGCAGTACTTC. Translating gives CASGIAGGTYEQYF.